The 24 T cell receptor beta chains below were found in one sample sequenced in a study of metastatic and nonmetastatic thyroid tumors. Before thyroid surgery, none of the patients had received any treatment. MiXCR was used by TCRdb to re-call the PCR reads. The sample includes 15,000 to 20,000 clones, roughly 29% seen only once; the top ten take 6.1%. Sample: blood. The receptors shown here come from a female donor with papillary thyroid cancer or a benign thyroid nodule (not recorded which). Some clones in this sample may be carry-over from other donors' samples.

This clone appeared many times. The CDR3 loop reads CASRRTSGSYEQYF. In nucleotides, the CDR3 is TGTGCCAGCAGGCGGACTAGCGGGAGCTACGAGCAGTACTTC. This chain connects TRBV3-1 to TRBJ2-7; 13 bases agree with TRBD2. This CDR3 is built from 14 residues. V trimming: 6 bases; J trimming: 3 bases; junction bases outside the gene matches: 2. Germline loops: CDR1 LGHDT, CDR2 YNNKEL (reference sequence).

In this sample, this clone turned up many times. Here the CDR3 reads CASSQVRGGRAEAFF. DNA of the CDR3: TGTGCCAGCAGCCAAGTAAGAGGAGGACGGGCTGAAGCTTTCTTT. The chain joins TRBV3-1 to TRBJ1-1; D ambiguous. Looked up from germline, CDR1 is LGHDT and CDR2 is YNNKEL (reference sequence). Between the trimmed V and J ends, which lost 1 base and 6 bases, there was a span of 15 bases. CDR3 length equals 15 residues.

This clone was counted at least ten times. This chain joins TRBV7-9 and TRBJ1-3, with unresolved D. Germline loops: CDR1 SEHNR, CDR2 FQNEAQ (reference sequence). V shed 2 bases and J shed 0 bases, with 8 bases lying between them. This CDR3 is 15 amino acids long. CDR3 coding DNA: TGTGCCAGCAGCTTAACGACCGCCTCTGGAAACACCATATATTTT. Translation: CASSLTTASGNTIYF.

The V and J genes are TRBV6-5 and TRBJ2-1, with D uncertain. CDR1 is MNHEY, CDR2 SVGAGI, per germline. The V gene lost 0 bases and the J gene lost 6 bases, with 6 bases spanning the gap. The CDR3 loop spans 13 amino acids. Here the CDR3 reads CASSYSDPNEQFF. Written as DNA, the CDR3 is TGTGCCAGCAGTTACTCTGACCCCAATGAGCAGTTCTTC.

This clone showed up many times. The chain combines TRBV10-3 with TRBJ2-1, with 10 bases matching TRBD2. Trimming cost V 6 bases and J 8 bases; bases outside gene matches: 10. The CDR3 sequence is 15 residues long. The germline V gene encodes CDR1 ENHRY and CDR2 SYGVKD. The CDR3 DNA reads TGTGCCATCAGGCCCCTAGCGGGAGAAGTGGATGAGCAGTTCTTC. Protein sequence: CAIRPLAGEVDEQFF.

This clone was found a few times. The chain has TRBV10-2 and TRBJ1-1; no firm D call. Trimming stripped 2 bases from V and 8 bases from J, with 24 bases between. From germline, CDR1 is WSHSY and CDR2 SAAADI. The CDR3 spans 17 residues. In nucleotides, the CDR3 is TGCGCCAGCAGTGAGCCTGGGCAGTTTGGGCGAGGCGGAGAAGCTTTCTTT. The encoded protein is CASSEPGQFGRGGEAFF.

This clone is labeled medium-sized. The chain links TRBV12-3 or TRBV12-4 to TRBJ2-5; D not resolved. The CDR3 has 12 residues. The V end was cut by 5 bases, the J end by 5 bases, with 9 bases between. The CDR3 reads CASSTRVETQYF. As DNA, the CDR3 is TGTGCCAGCAGTACGAGAGTGGAGACCCAGTACTTC.

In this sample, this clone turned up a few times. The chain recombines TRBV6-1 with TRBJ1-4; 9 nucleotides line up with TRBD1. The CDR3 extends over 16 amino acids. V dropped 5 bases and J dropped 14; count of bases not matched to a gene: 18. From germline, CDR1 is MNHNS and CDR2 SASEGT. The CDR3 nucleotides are TGTGCCAGCAGTAGGATTACAGGGGGCTCGCAACGTTCTCTGTTTTTT. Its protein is CASSRITGGSQRSLFF.

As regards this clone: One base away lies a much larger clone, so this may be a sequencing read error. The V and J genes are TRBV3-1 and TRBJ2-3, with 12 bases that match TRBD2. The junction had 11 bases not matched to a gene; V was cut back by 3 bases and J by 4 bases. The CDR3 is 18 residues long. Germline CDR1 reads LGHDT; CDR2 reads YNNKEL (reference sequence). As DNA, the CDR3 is TGTGCCAGCAGCCAGGAAGCTAGCGGGAGGGCCGGGGCAGATACGCAGTATTTT. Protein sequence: CASSQEASGRAGADTQYF.

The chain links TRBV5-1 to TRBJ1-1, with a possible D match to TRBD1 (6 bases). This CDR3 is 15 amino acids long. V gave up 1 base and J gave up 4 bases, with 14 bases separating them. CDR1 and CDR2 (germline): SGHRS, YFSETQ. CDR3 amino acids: CASSLTGCNSTEAFF. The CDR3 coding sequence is TGCGCCAGCAGCTTGACAGGGTGCAACAGCACTGAAGCTTTCTTT.

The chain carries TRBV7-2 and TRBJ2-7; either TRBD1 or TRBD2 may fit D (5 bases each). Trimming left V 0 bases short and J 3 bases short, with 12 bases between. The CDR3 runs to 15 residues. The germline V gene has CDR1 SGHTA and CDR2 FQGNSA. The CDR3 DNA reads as TGTGCCAGCAGCTTAGCGCGCGTGGGGGTCTACGAGCAGTACTTC. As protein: CASSLARVGVYEQYF.

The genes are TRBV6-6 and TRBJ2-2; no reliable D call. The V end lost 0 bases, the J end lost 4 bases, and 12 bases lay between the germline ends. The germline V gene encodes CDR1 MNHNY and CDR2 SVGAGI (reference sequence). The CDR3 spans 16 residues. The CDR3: CASSYSTEESTGELFF. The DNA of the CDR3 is TGTGCCAGCAGTTACTCGACTGAGGAGAGCACCGGGGAGCTGTTTTTT.

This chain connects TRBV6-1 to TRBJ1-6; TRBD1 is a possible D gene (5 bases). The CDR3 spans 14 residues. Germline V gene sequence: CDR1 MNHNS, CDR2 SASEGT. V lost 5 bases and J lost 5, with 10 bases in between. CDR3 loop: CASSPPGHNSPLHF. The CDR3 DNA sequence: TGTGCCAGCAGTCCCCCGGGGCATAATTCACCCCTCCACTTT.

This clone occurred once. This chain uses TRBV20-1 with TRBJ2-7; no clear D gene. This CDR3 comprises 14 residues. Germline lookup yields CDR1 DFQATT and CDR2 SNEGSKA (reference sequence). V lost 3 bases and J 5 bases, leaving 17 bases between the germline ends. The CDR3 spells CSASNEGRVHEQYF. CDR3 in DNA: TGCAGTGCTAGTAATGAAGGCCGAGTACACGAGCAGTACTTC.

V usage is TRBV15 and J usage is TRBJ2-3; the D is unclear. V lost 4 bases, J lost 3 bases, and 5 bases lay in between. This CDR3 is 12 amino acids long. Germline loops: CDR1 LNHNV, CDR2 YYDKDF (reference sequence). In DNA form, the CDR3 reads TGTGCCACCAGCATAGAAACAGATACGCAGTATTTT. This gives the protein CATSIETDTQYF.

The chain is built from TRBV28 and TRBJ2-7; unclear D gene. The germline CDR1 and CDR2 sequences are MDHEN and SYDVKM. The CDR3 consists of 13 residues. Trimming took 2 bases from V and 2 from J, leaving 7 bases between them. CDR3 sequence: CASSLGRPYEQYF. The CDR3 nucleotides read TGTGCCAGCAGTTTAGGTCGTCCCTACGAGCAGTACTTC.

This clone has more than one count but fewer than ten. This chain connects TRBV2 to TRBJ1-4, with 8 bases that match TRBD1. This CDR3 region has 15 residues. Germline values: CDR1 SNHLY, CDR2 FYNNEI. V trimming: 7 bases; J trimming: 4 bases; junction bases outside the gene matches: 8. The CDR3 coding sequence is TGTGCCAGCATTGGACAGGGCACGCGTAATGAAAAACTGTTTTTT. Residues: CASIGQGTRNEKLFF.

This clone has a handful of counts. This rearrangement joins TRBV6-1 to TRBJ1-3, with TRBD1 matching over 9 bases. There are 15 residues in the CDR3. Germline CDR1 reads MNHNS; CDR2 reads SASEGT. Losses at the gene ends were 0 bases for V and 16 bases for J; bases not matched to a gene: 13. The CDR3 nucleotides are TGTGCCAGCAGTGAAGCGCGAACAGGGGGCGGGTGGTGGTATTTT. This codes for CASSEARTGGGWWYF.

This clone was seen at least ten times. This chain's CDR3 is CASSQLDRGYEQYF. The CDR3 DNA reads as TGTGCCAGCAGCCAGTTAGACAGGGGCTACGAGCAGTACTTC. The V gene is TRBV3-1, the J gene TRBJ2-7, with TRBD1 identical over 8 bases. This CDR3 spans 14 amino acids. CDR1 LGHDT and CDR2 YNNKEL come from the germline V gene (reference sequence). V lost 3 bases to trimming and J lost 3 bases; unmatched junction nucleotides: 4.

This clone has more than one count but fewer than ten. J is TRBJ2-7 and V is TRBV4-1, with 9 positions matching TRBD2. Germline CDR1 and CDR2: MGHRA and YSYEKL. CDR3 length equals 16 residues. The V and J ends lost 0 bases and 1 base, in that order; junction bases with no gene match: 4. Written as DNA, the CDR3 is TGCGCCAGCAGCCAAGAAAGTGGACTAGCGTCCTACGAGCAGTACTTC. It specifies CASSQESGLASYEQYF.

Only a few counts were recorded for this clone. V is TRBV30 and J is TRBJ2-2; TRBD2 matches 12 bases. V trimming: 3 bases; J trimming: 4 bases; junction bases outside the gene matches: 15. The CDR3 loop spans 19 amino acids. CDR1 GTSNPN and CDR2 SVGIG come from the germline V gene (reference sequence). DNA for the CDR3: TGTGCCTGGAGACCAGCGCTTCGACTAGCGGGAGTTGTCACCGGGGAGCTGTTTTTT. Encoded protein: CAWRPALRLAGVVTGELFF.

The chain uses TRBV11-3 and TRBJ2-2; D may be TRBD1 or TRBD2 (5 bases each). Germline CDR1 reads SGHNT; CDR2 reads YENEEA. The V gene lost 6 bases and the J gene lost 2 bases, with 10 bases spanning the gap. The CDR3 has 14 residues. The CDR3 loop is CASRRDVNTGELFF. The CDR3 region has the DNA TGTGCCAGCAGACGGGACGTCAACACCGGGGAGCTGTTTTTT.

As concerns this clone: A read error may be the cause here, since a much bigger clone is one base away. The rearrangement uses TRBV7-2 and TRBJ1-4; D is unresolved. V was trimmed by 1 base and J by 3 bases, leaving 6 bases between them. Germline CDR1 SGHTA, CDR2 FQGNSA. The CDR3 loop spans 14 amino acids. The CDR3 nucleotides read TGTGCCAGCAGCTTAGGGTTAGCTAATGAAAAACTGTTTTTT. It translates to CASSLGLANEKLFF.

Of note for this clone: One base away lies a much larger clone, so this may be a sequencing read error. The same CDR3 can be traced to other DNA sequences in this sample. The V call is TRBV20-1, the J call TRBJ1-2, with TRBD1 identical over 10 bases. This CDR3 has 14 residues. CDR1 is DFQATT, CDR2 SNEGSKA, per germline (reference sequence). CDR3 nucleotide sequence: TGCAGTACTAGTGGAGGGACAGGGGAGAAGGGCTACACCTTC. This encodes CSTSGGTGEKGYTF.